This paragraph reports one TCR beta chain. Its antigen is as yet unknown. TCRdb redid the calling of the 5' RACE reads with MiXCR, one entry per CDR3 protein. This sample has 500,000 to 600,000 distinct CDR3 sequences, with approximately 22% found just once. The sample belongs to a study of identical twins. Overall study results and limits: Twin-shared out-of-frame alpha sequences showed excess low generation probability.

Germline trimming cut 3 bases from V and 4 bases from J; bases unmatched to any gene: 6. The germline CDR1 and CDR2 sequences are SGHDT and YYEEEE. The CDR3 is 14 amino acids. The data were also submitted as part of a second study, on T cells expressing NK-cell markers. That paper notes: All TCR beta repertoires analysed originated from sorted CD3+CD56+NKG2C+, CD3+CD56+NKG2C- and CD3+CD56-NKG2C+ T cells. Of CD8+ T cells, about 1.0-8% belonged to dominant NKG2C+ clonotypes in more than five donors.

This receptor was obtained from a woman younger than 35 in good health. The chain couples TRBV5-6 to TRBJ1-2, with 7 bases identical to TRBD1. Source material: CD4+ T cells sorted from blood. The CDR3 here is CASSSVGQTYGYTF. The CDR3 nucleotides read TGTGCCAGCAGCTCGGTGGGACAGACCTATGGCTACACCTTC.